This TCR beta chain was retrieved from a study of Graves' ophthalmopathy and Graves' hyperthyroidism (dated by TCRdb to between 2017 and 2018). Concerning the study at large: Hyperthyroidism was defined as stable when no progression to ophthalmopathy occurred within 18 months of follow-up. In total, around 140 blood samples were TCR-sequenced: 43 ophthalmopathy, over 70 hyperthyroidism and approximately 17 hyperthyroidism-to-ophthalmopathy patients. Following sampling, methimazole starting at 30 mg daily was administered to hyperthyroidism patients, and high-dose intravenous methylprednisolone was administered to ophthalmopathy patients. An independent validation cohort comprised some 19 hyperthyroidism patients and 15 to 17 patients who later progressed from hyperthyroidism to ophthalmopathy. In six hyperthyroidism patients, the T-cell repertoire of thyroid tissue was compared with the T-cell repertoire of blood. To explore V-J signatures that separate ophthalmopathy from hyperthyroidism, a discovery set of about a hundred patients was enrolled, consisting of more than 40 with ophthalmopathy and about 60 with stable hyperthyroidism. TCR beta repertoire signatures were used to distinguish Graves' ophthalmopathy from Graves' hyperthyroidism and to predict progression to ophthalmopathy.

General study outcomes and caveats: Most expanded thyroid clonotypes with frequency above 0.001 were also detected in blood, suggesting blood repertoires may reflect the thyroid immune response. Sample size was not predetermined statistically, and investigators were not blinded to group allocation. Ophthalmopathy was separated from stable hyperthyroidism by the 13-signature model with just under 90% sensitivity and 81% to 84% specificity in cross-validation and with 80%/75% in the test set. In validation, the model predicted ophthalmopathy progression with about 70% sensitivity and around 72% specificity; more than ten predicted patients were CT-confirmed with GO in a median of about 6.1 months.

The CDR3 has 15 amino acids, counting the end cysteine and phenylalanine. The entry retains the CDR3 DNA only, 45 bases that are in frame from base 1. CDR1 and CDR2 (SGDLS, YYNGEE) derive from the germline V gene. V is shortened by 2 bases, J by 2 bases, and the region joining them spans 11 bases. This clonotype was seen more than once but under ten times. Its antigen is still unknown. Base qualities were left out, and no much larger clone turns up one base away. Hyperthyroidism patients were newly diagnosed, with disease duration under 2 months, and aged 18 to 65 years. Anyone with other autoimmune diseases, uncontrolled infections, pregnancy or lactation was excluded from the study. Diagnosis was based on clinical symptoms, serum thyroxine, TRAb, thyroid ultrasound and orbital computed tomography. Total RNA was extracted using Trizol reagent, and RNA quality was checked on an Agilent 2100 Bioanalyzer.

For repertoire sequencing, TCR beta CDR3 regions were amplified from RNA transcripts. A first-round RT-PCR used HTBI primers with the Qiagen OneStep RT-PCR kit, followed by a second-round multiplex PCR, size selection and purification. Libraries were sequenced paired-end with 100 bp reads on an Illumina HiSeq2000. The study's processing was this. Reads were processed with SOAPnuke, discarding reads with adapters, uncalled bases, mean Phred below 15, or no exact constant-primer or identifier match. COPE v1.2.5 was used to merge the high-quality paired reads. Unique nucleotide sequences were defined as clonotypes and aligned to IMGT TRB V, D and J references using MiTCR v1.1. Only V-J combinations with frequency above 0.0001 were analysed, covering approximately 99% of repertoires. For each V-J combination, a TCR clonal expansion and chaos score was defined as F50 clonal expansion divided by the chaos observed in the TCRdist matrix. Welch's t-statistics and random forest were used to narrow the features down to more than 10 V-J combinations, which were then fed into a naive Bayes classifier. The Morisita-Horn index was used to measure how similar the thyroid and blood repertoires were. TCRdb trimmed public reads at Q25 via fastp, called clones via MiXCR and kept in-frame beta chains. Rows matching on CDR3 protein sequence are summarized as one entry with the most common DNA and genes. These V and J calls derive from TCRdb rather than the authors' analysis. The sample table lists a few hundred thousand distinct CDR3 sequences, about 35% of them with a count of one. The top ten hold 3.5% to 5% of the sample.

Material for sequencing was peripheral blood or thyroid tissue (not recorded which). The sequence joins TRBV9 to TRBJ2-1; the D gene is perhaps TRBD1, on 6 matching bases. The TCR sequence derives from an adult man with Graves' hyperthyroidism. The nucleotide sequence is given as TGTGCCAGCAGCGTCACCGGGACACCCTACAATGAGCAGTTCTTC. It translates to CASSVTGTPYNEQFF. With the portions outside the CDR3 filled from the reference TRBV9 and TRBJ2-1 genes, the complete variable region becomes DSGVTQTPKHLITATGQRVTLRCSPRSGDLSVYWYQQSLDQGLQFLIQYYNGEERAKGNILERFSAQQFPDLHSELNLSSLELGDSALYFCASSVTGTPYNEQFFGPGTRLTVL.